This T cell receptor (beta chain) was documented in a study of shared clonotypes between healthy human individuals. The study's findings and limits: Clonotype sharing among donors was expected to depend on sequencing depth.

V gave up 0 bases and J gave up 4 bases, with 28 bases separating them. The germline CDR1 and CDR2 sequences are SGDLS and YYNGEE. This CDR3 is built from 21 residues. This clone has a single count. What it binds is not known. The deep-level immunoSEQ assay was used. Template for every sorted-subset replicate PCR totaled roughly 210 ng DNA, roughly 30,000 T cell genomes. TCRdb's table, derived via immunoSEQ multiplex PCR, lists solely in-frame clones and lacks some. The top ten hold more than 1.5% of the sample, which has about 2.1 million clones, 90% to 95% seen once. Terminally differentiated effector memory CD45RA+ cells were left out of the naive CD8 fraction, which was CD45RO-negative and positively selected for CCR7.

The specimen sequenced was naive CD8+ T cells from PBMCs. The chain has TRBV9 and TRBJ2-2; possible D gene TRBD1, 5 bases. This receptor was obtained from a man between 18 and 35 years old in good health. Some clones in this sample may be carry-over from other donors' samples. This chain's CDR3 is CASSVARLPERGKVSTGELFF. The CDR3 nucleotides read TGTGCCAGCAGCGTAGCTAGATTGCCGGAAAGGGGCAAAGTCAGCACCGGGGAGCTGTTTTTT.